A single sample is the source of the 22 T cell receptor beta chains below, sequenced in a study of blood T cell repertoires in COVID-19. The protocol was immunoSEQ multiplex PCR, while the TCRdb copy is restricted to in-frame clones and leaves out a portion. The table records 150,000 to 200,000 clones, 70% to 90% of them present only once. The sample consisted of peripheral blood. These receptors were collected from a human donor in a cohort sampled during active COVID-19.

V gene TRBV28 combines with J gene TRBJ2-7, with 7 bases that match TRBD2. The CDR3 contains 14 residues. Trimming at V came to 6 bases and at J to 7 bases, leaving 12 bases not matched to a gene. Germline CDR1 is MDHEN and CDR2 is SYDVKM. In nucleotides, the CDR3 is TGTGCCAGCAGACAGACTAGCCCCTATCGGGAGCAGTACTTC. Encoded protein: CASRQTSPYREQYF.

The chain joins TRBV5-1 to TRBJ2-1, with 7 bases that match TRBD1. V shed 0 bases and J 4 bases; nucleotides not matched to a gene: 4. Germline V gene lookup returns CDR1 SGHRS and CDR2 YFSETQ. This CDR3 is 15 amino acids long. CDR3 DNA sequence: TGCGCCAGCAGCTTGGCGGGACAGCAATACAATGAGCAGTTCTTC. Translated, it gives CASSLAGQQYNEQFF.

This sequence joins TRBV13 and TRBJ1-5; D gene ambiguous. V shed 0 bases and J shed 4 bases, with 4 bases lying between them. Germline-derived CDR1 and CDR2 are PRHDT and FYEKMQ (reference sequence). The CDR3 loop spans 13 amino acids. This CDR3 is CASSLGPNQPQHF. DNA of the CDR3: TGTGCCAGCAGCTTAGGCCCAAATCAGCCCCAGCATTTT.

The chain couples TRBV7-9 to TRBJ2-7; 7 bases align to TRBD1. Germline values: CDR1 SEHNR, CDR2 FQNEAQ (reference sequence). The CDR3 loop spans 14 amino acids. With 2 bases clipped from V and 5 bases from J, the junction kept 6 bases outside the gene matches. The CDR3 here is CASSLSMTGNEQYF. CDR3 DNA sequence: TGTGCCAGCAGCTTATCTATGACAGGGAACGAGCAGTACTTC.

The CDR3 sequence: CATSPRGTGTDTQYF. CDR3 sequence (DNA): TGTGCCACCAGCCCCCGGGGGACAGGGACAGATACGCAGTATTTT. This chain joins TRBV15 and TRBJ2-3, with 9 bases fitting TRBD1. Trimming cost V 5 bases and J 3 bases; bases outside gene matches: 6. Germline CDR1 reads LNHNV; CDR2 reads YYDKDF (reference sequence). This CDR3 has 15 residues.

This chain joins TRBV2 and TRBJ2-7, with D perhaps TRBD2 (5 bases). Per germline, CDR1 SNHLY and CDR2 FYNNEI. CDR3 length equals 15 residues. V lost 4 bases and J 0 bases, leaving 13 bases between the germline ends. CDR3 amino acids: CASSGSGLLSYEQYF. The CDR3 bases are TGTGCCAGCAGTGGATCGGGGTTGCTCTCCTACGAGCAGTACTTC. Together with reference TRBV2 and TRBJ2-7, the CDR3 gives the full variable domain: EPEVTQTPSHQVTQMGQEVILRCVPISNHLYFYWYRQILGQKVEFLVSFYNNEISEKSEIFDDQFSVERPDGSNFTLKIRSTKLEDSAMYFCASSGSGLLSYEQYFGPGTRLTVT.

V gene TRBV6-1 combines with J gene TRBJ2-5; maybe TRBD2 (5 bases). V was cut by 3 bases and J by 2 bases, with 13 bases left in between. The CDR3 is 15 residues long. Germline V gene sequence: CDR1 MNHNS, CDR2 SASEGT. The CDR3 nucleotides are TGTGCCAGCAGTGATCACTACTCGGGGCAAGAGACCCAGTACTTC. This encodes CASSDHYSGQETQYF.

V gene TRBV4-3 combines with J gene TRBJ2-7; 8 bases are a match to TRBD1. V was clipped by 0 bases and J by 6 bases; unmatched bases: 7. CDR3 length equals 15 residues. Looked up from germline, CDR1 is LGHNA and CDR2 is YSLEER. CDR3 bases: TGCGCCAGCAGCCAAGAGGACAGGGTTTTCTCCGAGCAGTACTTC. As protein: CASSQEDRVFSEQYF.

This chain joins TRBV5-1 and TRBJ2-1; D may be TRBD2 (5 bases). From germline, CDR1 is SGHRS and CDR2 YFSETQ. This CDR3 contains 14 residues. Trimming removed 4 bases from V and 9 bases from J, with 17 bases in between. This chain's CDR3 is CASSPGSNAGEQFF. DNA for the CDR3: TGCGCCAGCAGCCCGGGATCCAACGCCGGTGAGCAGTTCTTC.

This clone was seen just once. V usage is TRBV7-7 and J usage is TRBJ2-3, with 16 positions matching TRBD2. This CDR3 spans 16 amino acids. V lost 5 bases, J lost 5 bases, and 4 bases stayed unmatched. The V gene's germline CDR1 is SSHAT and CDR2 FNYEAQ (reference sequence). CDR3 sequence reads: CASSQGLAGGGDTQYF. As DNA, the CDR3 is TGTGCCAGCAGCCAGGGACTAGCGGGAGGGGGAGATACGCAGTATTTT.

The chain carries TRBV6-6 and TRBJ2-1; tentatively, D is TRBD2 (6 bases). The CDR3 contains 12 residues. Per the germline V gene, CDR1 is MNHNY and CDR2 is SVGAGI (reference sequence). Trimming stripped 2 bases from V and 8 bases from J, with 7 bases between. The CDR3 DNA reads TGTGCCAGCAGTTACCCGGGGGATGAGCAGTTCTTC. It specifies CASSYPGDEQFF.

This clone was detected only once. The chain joins TRBV5-1 to TRBJ2-3; 11 bases align to TRBD2. V dropped 5 bases and J dropped 4; count of bases not matched to a gene: 6. Germline CDR1 is SGHRS and CDR2 is YFSETQ. The CDR3 is 15 amino acids. CDR3 amino acids: CASRPGLAGSDTQYF. The CDR3, as DNA: TGCGCCAGCAGACCAGGACTAGCGGGTTCAGATACGCAGTATTTT.

This clone was recorded once. The chain combines TRBV9 with TRBJ1-2; TRBD1 aligns across 7 bases. The CDR3 is made up of 16 amino acids. Per the germline V gene, CDR1 is SGDLS and CDR2 is YYNGEE. Trimming took 4 bases from V and 0 from J; bases not matched to a gene: 9. As DNA, the CDR3 is TGTGCCAGCAGCCCCCAACCGGGACAGTCTAACTATGGCTACACCTTC. It yields the protein CASSPQPGQSNYGYTF.

This clone was recorded once. The J gene is TRBJ1-1, the V gene TRBV7-2; 7 bases map to TRBD1. The trim removed 3 bases at V and 4 bases at J, leaving 5 bases unmatched. Germline CDR1 SGHTA, CDR2 FQGNSA. This CDR3 spans 14 amino acids. The CDR3 nucleotides are TGTGCCAGCAGCTTTCAGGGGGTCGTCACTGAAGCTTTCTTT. This gives the protein CASSFQGVVTEAFF. Combining the CDR3 with reference TRBV7-2 and TRBJ1-1 gives the whole variable domain GAGVSQSPSNKVTEKGKDVELRCDPISGHTALYWYRQSLGQGLEFLIYFQGNSAPDKSGLPSDRFSAERTGGSVSTLTIQRTQQEDSAVYLCASSFQGVVTEAFFGQGTRLTVV.

The chain joins TRBV2 to TRBJ1-3; a possible D gene is TRBD1 (5 bases). Germline V CDR1 and CDR2: SNHLY, FYNNEI. The CDR3 totals 15 residues. V dropped 3 bases and J dropped 0 bases, with 9 bases sitting between them. The chain's CDR3 is CASSEDISSGNTIYF. CDR3 DNA: TGTGCCAGCAGTGAGGACATAAGCTCTGGAAACACCATATATTTT.

A word on this clone: Germline and junction disagree at one end, which may indicate a read error. The sample has other DNA sequences that encode this CDR3 too. This chain links TRBV6-2 or TRBV6-3 with TRBJ1-6; 9 bases are a match to TRBD1. Germline CDR1 MNHEY, CDR2 SVGEGT. The CDR3 is 14 amino acids. In DNA, the CDR3 is TGTGCTAGCAGTTGGACAGGGGAGAGTTCACCCCTCCACTTT. This gives the protein CASSWTGESSPLHF.

This chain joins TRBV6-6 and TRBJ1-3; a possible D gene is TRBD1 (6 bases). V was pared by 7 bases and J by 4 bases, with 11 bases between. CDR1 MNHNY and CDR2 SVGAGI come from the germline V gene (reference sequence). The CDR3 is 13 amino acids. CDR3 loop: CASNLRGGNTIYF. For the CDR3, the DNA is TGTGCCAGCAACCTCAGGGGAGGAAACACCATATATTTT.

The chain carries TRBV6-5 and TRBJ2-7; 7 positions match TRBD1. Losses at the gene ends were 8 bases for V and 3 bases for J; bases not matched to a gene: 4. The CDR3 has 12 amino acids. The germline V gene encodes CDR1 MNHEY and CDR2 SVGAGI. This CDR3 reads CASGQVYYEQYF. CDR3 coding DNA: TGTGCCAGCGGACAGGTGTACTACGAGCAGTACTTC.

A few counts support this clone. This chain joins TRBV2 and TRBJ1-1, with 7 bases fitting TRBD1. The CDR3 is 17 residues long. Unmatched junction bases numbered 12, after V lost 1 base and J lost 4 bases. Per germline, CDR1 SNHLY and CDR2 FYNNEI. This chain's CDR3 is CASSEGGDTSGGTEAFF. CDR3 sequence (DNA): TGTGCCAGCAGTGAAGGCGGGGACACCTCAGGGGGCACTGAAGCTTTCTTT.

CDR3 sequence reads: CASSTPGGANTGELFF. CDR3 DNA: TGTGCCAGCAGCACCCCGGGAGGAGCGAACACCGGGGAGCTGTTTTTT. J is TRBJ2-2 and V is TRBV11-2; TRBD2 matches at 7 bases. Germline V gene data show CDR1 as SGHAT and CDR2 as FQNNGV. V dropped 5 bases and J dropped 0; count of bases not matched to a gene: 6. The CDR3 totals 16 residues.

V and J are TRBV6-2 or TRBV6-3 and TRBJ1-1; D is possibly TRBD1 (6 bases). V gave up 6 bases and J gave up 2 bases, with 13 bases separating them. The CDR3 is made up of 14 amino acids. Per germline, CDR1 MNHEY and CDR2 SVGEGT. The CDR3 nucleotides are TGTGCCAGCAGCAGAGGGGGGGCAAACACTGAAGCTTTCTTT. It codes for CASSRGGANTEAFF.

DNA for the CDR3: TGTGCCAGCACCAATTCTCAGGGGAGTTCATACGAGCAGTACTTC. Amino acid sequence: CASTNSQGSSYEQYF. The chain joins TRBV6-5 to TRBJ2-7, with a tentative D call TRBD1 (6 bases). Trimming took off 7 bases at V and 4 bases at J, with 20 bases between the two ends. The CDR3 has 15 amino acids. Per the germline V gene, CDR1 is MNHEY and CDR2 is SVGAGI.